A single sample is the source of the 23 T cell receptor beta chains below, sequenced in a study of blood T cells in healthy people across ages. Sample-barcoded 5' priming and a J-beta primer mix drove a second PCR of about 7 to 11 cycles. TCRdb processed the 5' RACE reads anew with MiXCR; each CDR3 protein has one entry. The table records some 790,000 distinct CDR3 sequences, around 26% of them present only once. Sequencing was performed on blood. Receptors originate from an elderly woman in good health.

This clonotype was counted ten times or more. The rearrangement uses TRBV5-1 and TRBJ1-2; TRBD1 matches 7 bases. The CDR3 sequence is 15 residues long. Germline CDR1 is SGHRS and CDR2 is YFSETQ. The trim removed 2 bases at V and 4 bases at J, leaving 8 bases unmatched. CDR3 residues: CASSFILAGGYGYTF. CDR3 DNA sequence: TGCGCCAGCAGCTTCATTCTGGCAGGGGGCTATGGCTACACCTTC.

This clonotype has a count of ten or more. V gene TRBV7-9 combines with J gene TRBJ2-4; D tentatively fits TRBD1 or TRBD2 (5 bases each). The CDR3 loop spans 13 amino acids. Germline V gives CDR1 SEHNR, CDR2 FQNEAQ (reference sequence). Deletions cut 5 bases from V and 6 bases from J, with 11 bases between. CDR3: CASSTSGANIQYF. The CDR3, as DNA: TGTGCCAGCAGCACTTCCGGGGCAAACATTCAGTACTTC.

The chain couples TRBV12-3 or TRBV12-4 to TRBJ2-3; D might be TRBD2 (6 bases). The CDR3 extends over 15 amino acids. Deletions cut 6 bases from V and 15 bases from J, with 28 bases between. CDR3 amino acids: CASRSPGLYTDMQYF. The CDR3 DNA reads TGTGCCAGCAGGAGCCCGGGACTTTACACAGATATGCAATATTTT.

This clonotype was seen repeatedly, ten times or more. V usage is TRBV20-1 and J usage is TRBJ2-7, with D possibly being TRBD1 or TRBD2 (5 bases each). V lost 6 bases, J lost 4 bases, and 19 bases lay in between. This CDR3 contains 14 residues. Germline CDR1 and CDR2: DFQATT and SNEGSKA (reference sequence). CDR3 amino acids: CSALNRDRRYEQYF. The CDR3 bases are TGCAGTGCATTAAACCGGGACCGAAGATACGAGCAGTACTTC.

This clonotype appeared many times. One end of the junction fails to match germline, which may point to a read error. The rearrangement links TRBV6-2 or TRBV6-3 to TRBJ2-3; no clear D gene. This CDR3 region has 13 residues. Per the germline V gene, CDR1 is MNHEY and CDR2 is SVGEGT. The DNA of the CDR3 is TGTGCCAGCTCTCGCGACATCACAGATGCGCAGTATTTT. Protein product: CASSRDITDAQYF.

The CDR3 spells CASNPSGPRVGEQFF. The CDR3 nucleotides read TGTGCCAGCAACCCCAGTGGTCCCCGTGTCGGTGAGCAGTTCTTC. This chain joins TRBV11-2 and TRBJ2-1; D is uncertain. This CDR3 has 15 residues. Germline V gene sequence: CDR1 SGHAT, CDR2 FQNNGV. The V end was cut by 7 bases, the J end by 9 bases, with 22 bases between.

This clonotype was detected only a few times. CDR3 sequence reads: CASSTSGGTGELFF. The DNA of the CDR3 is TGTGCCAGCAGTACTAGCGGGGGGACCGGGGAGCTGTTTTTT. The rearrangement uses TRBV12-3 or TRBV12-4 and TRBJ2-2; 12 bases are shared with TRBD2. Unmatched junction bases numbered 0, after V lost 5 bases and J lost 5 bases. This CDR3 region has 14 residues.

The genes are TRBV7-7 and TRBJ2-2; unclear D gene. Germline V gene data show CDR1 as SSHAT and CDR2 as FNYEAQ (reference sequence). The ends were cut back, 3 bases at V and 5 bases at J, with 7 bases in the middle. This CDR3 has 13 residues. The CDR3 spells CASSFPGTGELFF. Written as DNA, the CDR3 is TGTGCCAGCAGCTTCCCTGGGACCGGGGAGCTGTTTTTT.

This clonotype was seen ten or more times. This chain connects TRBV7-2 to TRBJ2-5, with no clear D. Between the trimmed V and J ends, which lost 5 bases and 4 bases, there was a span of 14 bases. Germline CDR1 reads SGHTA; CDR2 reads FQGNSA. The CDR3 has 14 amino acids. Here the CDR3 reads CASSKAQLPETQYF. The CDR3 DNA sequence: TGTGCCAGCAGCAAAGCCCAACTCCCAGAGACCCAGTACTTC.

On this clonotype: Just one base apart from a much larger clone, this may be a read error. The V call is TRBV10-1, the J call TRBJ2-3; D is unclear. CDR1 is WNHNN, CDR2 SYGVQD, per germline (reference sequence). There are 14 residues in the CDR3. CDR3 bases: TGCGGCAGCAGTGACCCAGGCTCCACAGATACGCAGTATTTT. Protein product: CGSSDPGSTDTQYF.

This clonotype was counted at least ten times. This may arise from a read error, as a much more abundant clone is one base away. V usage is TRBV7-2 and J usage is TRBJ2-1, with TRBD1 matching over 7 bases. The tail of the sequence fits TRBJ2-7 better, so the J call may be wrong. From germline, CDR1 is SGHTA and CDR2 FQGNSA. This CDR3 is 15 amino acids long. The CDR3 reads CASSQRQGSYNEQYF. CDR3 nucleotides: TGTGCCAGCAGCCAGAGACAGGGATCCTACAATGAGCAGTACTTC.

In its sample, this clonotype was seen many times. The rearrangement joins TRBV7-2 to TRBJ2-3; 12 bases align to TRBD1. The V gene end was trimmed by 2 bases and the J gene end by 4 bases; junction bases not matched to a gene: 4. CDR3 length equals 16 residues. Looked up from germline, CDR1 is SGHTA and CDR2 is FQGNSA. The CDR3 DNA reads TGTGCCAGCAGCTTACGTGGGACAGGGGGCCCAGATACGCAGTATTTT. Its protein product is CASSLRGTGGPDTQYF.

This clonotype was detected only a few times. The chain links TRBV19 to TRBJ1-1, with D possibly TRBD1 on 5 matching bases. Trimming left V 5 bases short and J 11 bases short, with 18 bases between. CDR1 and CDR2 from the germline V gene are LNHDA and SQIVND (reference sequence). The CDR3 runs 13 residues. CDR3 amino acids: CASSYRPAERAFF. The CDR3 DNA is TGTGCCAGTAGTTACAGGCCAGCGGAGCGCGCTTTCTTT.

Concerning this clonotype itself: A much bigger clone sits one base away, suggesting this may be a read error. V usage is TRBV12-3 or TRBV12-4 and J usage is TRBJ2-1; the D gene is possibly TRBD1 (5 bases). V was pared by 1 base and J by 9 bases, with 16 bases between. This CDR3 has 15 amino acids. In DNA, the CDR3 is TGTGCCAGCAGTTTAGGGTGGGGCCAGAGCCGTGAGCAGTTCTTC. Amino acid sequence: CASSLGWGQSREQFF.

This chain uses TRBV4-2 with TRBJ2-1, with 7 nucleotides matching TRBD2. Trimming removed 4 bases from V and 7 bases from J; junction bases left unmatched: 7. Germline values: CDR1 LGHNA, CDR2 YNFKEQ. The CDR3 consists of 14 residues. In DNA form, the CDR3 reads TGTGCCAGCAGCCTGGCGGGAGACGGGAATGAGCAGTTCTTC. Amino acids: CASSLAGDGNEQFF.

Only a few counts were recorded for this clonotype. The rearrangement uses TRBV4-3 and TRBJ2-2, with 7 nucleotides matching TRBD2. Germline CDR1 reads LGHNA; CDR2 reads YSLEER. This CDR3 is 16 amino acids long. V shed 0 bases, J shed 2 bases, and the junction held 3 bases outside the gene matches. The CDR3 DNA reads TGCGCCAGCAGCCAAGAAACGGGGGGAAACACCGGGGAGCTGTTTTTT. It translates to CASSQETGGNTGELFF.

This clonotype was found many times. V gene TRBV3-1 combines with J gene TRBJ2-1, with 11 bases fitting TRBD2. This CDR3 spans 15 amino acids. Trimming cost V 4 bases and J 7 bases; bases outside gene matches: 6. Germline CDR1 and CDR2: LGHDT and YNNKEL (reference sequence). For the CDR3, the DNA is TGTGCCAGCAGCCGTATAGGGACTAGCGGTAATGAGCAGTTCTTC. Protein: CASSRIGTSGNEQFF.

A remark on this clonotype: Germline is not matched at one junction end, which may reflect a read error. The V and J genes are TRBV6-2 or TRBV6-3 and TRBJ2-3, with TRBD2 as a possible D gene (5 bases). The CDR3 is 15 amino acids. CDR1 and CDR2 from the germline V gene are MNHEY and SVGEGT. The CDR3 DNA reads as TGTGCCCGCAGTTACGGGGTGGGCCCCACAGATACGCAGTATTTT. This sequence encodes CARSYGVGPTDTQYF.

At least ten counts were recorded for this clonotype. The chain carries TRBV20-1 and TRBJ2-6, with a weak D call TRBD2 (6 bases). Per germline, CDR1 DFQATT and CDR2 SNEGSKA (reference sequence). Trimming took off 1 base at V and 1 base at J, with 8 bases between the two ends. CDR3 length: 15 amino acids. CDR3 coding DNA: TGCAGTGCTAGAGGGGGGACTTCTGGGGCCAACGTCCTGACTTTC. Amino acids: CSARGGTSGANVLTF.

A word on this clonotype: Possible read error: a much larger clone is one base away. CDR3 in amino acids: CASSQEGIRNNQPLHF. The CDR3, as DNA: TGTGCCAGCAGCCAAGAGGGGATAAGGAACAATCAGCCCCTGCATTTT. The chain couples TRBV4-2 to TRBJ1-5; D is ambiguous. Germline-derived CDR1 and CDR2 are LGHNA and YNFKEQ. The CDR3 runs 16 residues.

This clonotype was seen repeatedly, ten times or more. V and J are TRBV6-2 or TRBV6-3 and TRBJ2-7; D unresolved. The germline V gene has CDR1 MNHEY and CDR2 SVGEGT. The CDR3 contains 14 residues. V lost 5 bases and J 6 bases, leaving 17 bases between the germline ends. The chain's CDR3 is CASSIGPRRGEQYF. DNA for the CDR3: TGTGCCAGCAGTATAGGCCCCCGCCGCGGCGAGCAGTACTTC.

This rearrangement joins TRBV12-3 or TRBV12-4 to TRBJ2-7; D might be TRBD2 (6 bases). The CDR3 runs to 14 residues. V dropped 5 bases and J dropped 4 bases, with 15 bases sitting between them. Written as DNA, the CDR3 is TGTGCCAGCAGTCCGCGGGGAAACCTTTACGAGCAGTACTTC. It translates to CASSPRGNLYEQYF.

The chain joins TRBV7-9 to TRBJ2-3; 7 bases map to TRBD1. The length of the CDR3 is 15 residues. V gave up 2 bases and J gave up 2 bases; unmatched junction bases: 4. Germline V gene sequence: CDR1 SEHNR, CDR2 FQNEAQ (reference sequence). The CDR3 nucleotides are TGTGCCAGCAGCTTAAGGGACAGAGCCACAGATACGCAGTATTTT. It specifies CASSLRDRATDTQYF.